This TCR beta chain was documented in a study of shared clonotypes between healthy human individuals. The study separated CD4+ cells into CD45RA+ naive and CD45RA-negative memory subsets. Concerning this clone: Its antigen is unknown.

CDR1 and CDR2 (germline): MDHEN, SYDVKM. Germline trimming cut 4 bases from V and 10 bases from J; bases unmatched to any gene: 16. The CDR3 consists of 16 residues. Study-wide findings and caveats: Researchers found naive subsets generally carried larger estimated richness than memory subsets. All-four-donor shared clonotypes had higher generation probabilities than non-shared clonotypes did.

Here immunoSEQ multiplex PCR was the method, and the copy in TCRdb shows in-frame clones only, minus some. The repertoire holds around 700,000 clones, 74% seen once, with under 2% in the top ten. The chain carries TRBV28 and TRBJ1-3, with 7 bases identical to TRBD1. The sequencing input was memory CD4+ T cells sorted from blood. Regarding subset: CD45RA-negative fraction. This TCR derives from a woman aged 25 to 39 in good health. The CDR3 DNA follows: TGTGCCAGCAGTTCCCGGGACAGTCATTGGAAAAAGACCATATATTTT. It specifies CASSSRDSHWKKTIYF.